The rows below give T cell receptor beta chains drawn from one sample of a study of CD4 T cells in relation to SARS-CoV-2 and coronaviruses. Antigen specificity for these receptors is unknown. Repertoires were generated with immunoSEQ multiplex PCR, while TCRdb's copy carries only in-frame clones and drops some. In the table there are 15,000 to 20,000 clones, about 81% of which are singletons. Specimen: CD4+ T cells from PBMCs, cultured in vitro. Source of these receptors: a human donor in good health. Both conserved end residues are trimmed from each CDR3. Each record gives: J gene, V gene, CDR3 protein.

>TRBJ2-2|TRBV18
TSSQLIPRGHTGELF
>TRBJ2-4|TRBV6-2/TRBV6-3
ASSLDLAKNIQY
>TRBJ1-2|TRBV7-2
ASSLDSLNYGYT
>TRBJ2-6|TRBV19
ASTSTGISLSGANVLT
>TRBJ2-7|TRBV6-5
ASSRDFRSYEQY
>TRBJ1-2|TRBV12-3/TRBV12-4
ASTSSLRGGYT
>TRBJ1-1|TRBV27
ASSLTVNTEAF
>TRBJ2-2|TRBV9
ASSVAGGTSTGELF
>TRBJ2-5|TRBV9
ASSVGRGIGETQY
>TRBJ2-5|TRBV5-1
ASSSNRAQETQY
>TRBJ2-2|TRBV7-9
ASSLSSVGGVAGGELF
>TRBJ1-5|TRBV12-3/TRBV12-4
ASSLGANQPQH
>TRBJ2-7|TRBV5-1
ASRGQATLSSYEQY
>TRBJ1-6|TRBV2
ASSFHDSGNSPLH
>TRBJ2-5|TRBV29-1
SGFDRARETQY
>TRBJ1-3|TRBV3-1/TRBV3-2
ASSQDVGGTGNTIY
>TRBJ2-3|TRBV5-1
ASSSGTSSTDTQY
>TRBJ2-3|TRBV29-1
SVEDSTQAGVRTDTQY
>TRBJ1-1|TRBV7-3
ASSLGAQPTEAF
>TRBJ2-1|TRBV7-2
ASSHPWGNEQF
>TRBJ2-7|TRBV6-5
ASSPAGQSSYEQY
>TRBJ1-3|TRBV4-3
ASSQDRRNTIY
>TRBJ1-4|TRBV5-1
ASSPFTGGQGEKLF
>TRBJ1-6|TRBV30
AWSSDSPLH
>TRBJ2-3|TRBV19
ASTYRGAGY
>TRBJ2-7|TRBV30
AWGGGASYEQY
>TRBJ2-6|TRBV5-1
ASSPDPSDRLSSGANVLT
>TRBJ2-7|TRBV4-2
ASSQEAGEVNYEQY
>TRBJ1-4|TRBV7-9
ASSLWGGDEKLF